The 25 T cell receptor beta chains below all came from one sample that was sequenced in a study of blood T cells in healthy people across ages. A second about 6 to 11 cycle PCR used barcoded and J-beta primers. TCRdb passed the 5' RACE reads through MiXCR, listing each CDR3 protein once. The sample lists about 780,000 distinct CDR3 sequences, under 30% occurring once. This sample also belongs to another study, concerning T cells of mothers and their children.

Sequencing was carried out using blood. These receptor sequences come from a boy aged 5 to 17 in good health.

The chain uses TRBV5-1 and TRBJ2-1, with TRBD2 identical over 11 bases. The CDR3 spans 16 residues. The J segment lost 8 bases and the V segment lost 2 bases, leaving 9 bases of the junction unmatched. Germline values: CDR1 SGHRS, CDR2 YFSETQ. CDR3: CASSFALAGGVDEQFF. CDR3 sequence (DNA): TGCGCCAGCAGCTTCGCCCTAGCGGGGGGTGTCGATGAGCAGTTCTTC.

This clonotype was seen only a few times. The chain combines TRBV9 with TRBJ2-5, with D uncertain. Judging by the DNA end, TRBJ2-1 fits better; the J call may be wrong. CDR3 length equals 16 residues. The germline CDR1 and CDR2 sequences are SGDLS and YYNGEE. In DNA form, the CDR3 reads TGTGCCAGCAGCTCCAGGTCCCAAGCAGGATGGGGTGAGCAGTTCTTC. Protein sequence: CASSSRSQAGWGEQFF.

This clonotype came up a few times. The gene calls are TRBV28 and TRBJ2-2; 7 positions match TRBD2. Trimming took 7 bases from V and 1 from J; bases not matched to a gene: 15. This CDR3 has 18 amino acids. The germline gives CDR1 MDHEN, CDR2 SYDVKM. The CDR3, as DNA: TGTGCCAGCATTAACCAGCGGGGTCGGAAGAGGAACACCGGGGAGCTGTTTTTT. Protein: CASINQRGRKRNTGELFF.

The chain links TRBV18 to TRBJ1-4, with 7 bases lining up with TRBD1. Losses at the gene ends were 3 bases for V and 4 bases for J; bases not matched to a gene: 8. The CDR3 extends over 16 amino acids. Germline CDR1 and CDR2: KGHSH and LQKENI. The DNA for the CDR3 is TGTGCCAGCTCACCGGCTGCGACAGGGTTTAATGAAAAACTGTTTTTT. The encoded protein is CASSPAATGFNEKLFF.

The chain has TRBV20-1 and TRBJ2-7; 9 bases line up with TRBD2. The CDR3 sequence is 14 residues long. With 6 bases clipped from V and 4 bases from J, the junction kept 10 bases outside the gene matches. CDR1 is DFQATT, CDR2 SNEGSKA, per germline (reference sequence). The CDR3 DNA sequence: TGCAGTGCGCTAGGTAGCGGGGGAAGGTACGAGCAGTACTTC. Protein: CSALGSGGRYEQYF.

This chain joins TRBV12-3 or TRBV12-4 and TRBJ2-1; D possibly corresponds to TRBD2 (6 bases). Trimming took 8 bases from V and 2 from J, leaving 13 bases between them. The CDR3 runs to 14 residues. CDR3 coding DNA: TGTGCCAGCGGCGGGACGGGGGCCTACAATGAGCAGTTCTTC. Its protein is CASGGTGAYNEQFF.

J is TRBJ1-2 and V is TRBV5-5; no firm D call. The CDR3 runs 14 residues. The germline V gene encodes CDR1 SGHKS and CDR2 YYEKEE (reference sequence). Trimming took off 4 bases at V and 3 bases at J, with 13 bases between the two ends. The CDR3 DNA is TGTGCCAGCAGCGTGTACGGTCACCACTATGGCTACACCTTC. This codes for CASSVYGHHYGYTF.

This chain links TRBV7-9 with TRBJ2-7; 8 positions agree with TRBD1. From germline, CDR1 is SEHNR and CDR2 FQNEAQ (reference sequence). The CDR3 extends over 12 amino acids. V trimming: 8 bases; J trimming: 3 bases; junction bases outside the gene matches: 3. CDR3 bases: TGTGCCAGCGAGGACAGGGACTACGAGCAGTACTTC. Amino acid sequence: CASEDRDYEQYF.

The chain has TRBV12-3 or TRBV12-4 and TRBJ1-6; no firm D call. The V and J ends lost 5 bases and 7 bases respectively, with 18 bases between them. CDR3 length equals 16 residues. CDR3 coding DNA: TGTGCCAGCAGTCCCCGGTGGGGAGGGAAAAATTCACCCCTCCACTTT. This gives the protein CASSPRWGGKNSPLHF.

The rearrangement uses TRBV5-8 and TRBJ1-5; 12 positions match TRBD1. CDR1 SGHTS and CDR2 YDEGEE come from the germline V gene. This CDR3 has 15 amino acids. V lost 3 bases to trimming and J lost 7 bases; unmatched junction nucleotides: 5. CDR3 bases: TGTGCCAGCAGCTGGGACAGGGGGCTAAAACAGCCCCAGCATTTT. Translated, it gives CASSWDRGLKQPQHF.

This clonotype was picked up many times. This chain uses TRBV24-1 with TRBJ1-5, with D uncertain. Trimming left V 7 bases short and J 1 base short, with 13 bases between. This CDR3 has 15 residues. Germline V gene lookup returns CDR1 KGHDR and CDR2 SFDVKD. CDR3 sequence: CATRRVGESNQPQHF. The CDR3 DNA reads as TGTGCCACCAGGAGGGTCGGGGAAAGCAATCAGCCCCAGCATTTT.

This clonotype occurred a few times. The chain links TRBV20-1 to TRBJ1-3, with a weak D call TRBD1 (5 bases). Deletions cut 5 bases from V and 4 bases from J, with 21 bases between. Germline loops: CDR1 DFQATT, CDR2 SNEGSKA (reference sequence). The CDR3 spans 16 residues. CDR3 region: CSALPRDRFKGNTIYF. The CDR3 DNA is TGCAGTGCTTTACCTCGGGACCGCTTTAAGGGAAACACCATATATTTT.

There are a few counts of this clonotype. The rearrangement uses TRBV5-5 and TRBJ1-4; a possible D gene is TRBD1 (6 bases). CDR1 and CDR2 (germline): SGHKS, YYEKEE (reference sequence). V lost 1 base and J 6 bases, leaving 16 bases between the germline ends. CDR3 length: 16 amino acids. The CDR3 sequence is CASSLFTGTRDEKLFF. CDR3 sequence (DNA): TGTGCCAGCAGCTTGTTCACAGGGACGCGGGATGAAAAACTGTTTTTT.

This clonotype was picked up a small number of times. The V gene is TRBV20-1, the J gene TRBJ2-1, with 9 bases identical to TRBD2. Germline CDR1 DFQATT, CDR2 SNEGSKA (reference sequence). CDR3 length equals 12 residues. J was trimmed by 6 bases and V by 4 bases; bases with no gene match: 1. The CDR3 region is CSAIAGANEQFF. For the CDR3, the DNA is TGCAGTGCTATAGCGGGGGCCAATGAGCAGTTCTTC.

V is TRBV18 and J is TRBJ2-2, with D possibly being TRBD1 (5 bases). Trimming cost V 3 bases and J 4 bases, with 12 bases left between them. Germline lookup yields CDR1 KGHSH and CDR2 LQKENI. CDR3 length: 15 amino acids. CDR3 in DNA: TGTGCCAGCTCACCCCCAGGGTCCGGCACCGGGGAGCTGTTTTTT. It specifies CASSPPGSGTGELFF.

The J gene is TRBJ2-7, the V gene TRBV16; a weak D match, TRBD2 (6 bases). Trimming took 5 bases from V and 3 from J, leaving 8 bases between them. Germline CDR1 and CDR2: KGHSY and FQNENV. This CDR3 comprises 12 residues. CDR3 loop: CASSIAVYEQYF. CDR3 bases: TGTGCCAGCAGCATAGCGGTCTACGAGCAGTACTTC.

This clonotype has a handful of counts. The CDR3 DNA reads TGCAGTGCTAACTCAGGGAGCTCCTACGAGCAGTACTTC. This translates into CSANSGSSYEQYF. The chain uses TRBV20-1 and TRBJ2-7; possibly TRBD1 or TRBD2 for D (5 bases each). CDR3 length: 13 amino acids. The V and J ends lost 4 bases and 0 bases respectively, with 10 bases between them. Germline V gene sequence: CDR1 DFQATT, CDR2 SNEGSKA (reference sequence).

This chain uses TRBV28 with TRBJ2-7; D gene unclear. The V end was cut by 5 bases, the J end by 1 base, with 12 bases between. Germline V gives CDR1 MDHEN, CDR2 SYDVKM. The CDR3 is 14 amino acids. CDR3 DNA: TGTGCCAGCAGTCAACCCGGGTCATCCTACGAGCAGTACTTC. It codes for CASSQPGSSYEQYF.

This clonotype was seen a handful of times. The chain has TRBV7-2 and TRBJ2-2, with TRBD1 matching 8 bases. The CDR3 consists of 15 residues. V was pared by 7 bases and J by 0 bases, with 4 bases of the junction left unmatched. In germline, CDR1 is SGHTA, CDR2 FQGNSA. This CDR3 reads CASNPDRANTGELFF. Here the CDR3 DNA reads TGTGCCAGCAACCCGGACAGGGCGAACACCGGGGAGCTGTTTTTT.

Written as DNA, the CDR3 is TGTGCCAGCAGTGAAAGGCAGTCCTACGAGCAGTACTTC. Its protein product is CASSERQSYEQYF. V and J are TRBV2 and TRBJ2-5; D remains ambiguous. TRBJ2-7 matches the DNA end more closely, so the J call is doubtful. The CDR3 sequence is 13 residues long. The germline V gene has CDR1 SNHLY and CDR2 FYNNEI.

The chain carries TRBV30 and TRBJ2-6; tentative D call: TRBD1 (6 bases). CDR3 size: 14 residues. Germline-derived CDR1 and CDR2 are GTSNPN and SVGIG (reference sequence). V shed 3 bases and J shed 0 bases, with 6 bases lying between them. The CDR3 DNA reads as TGTGCCTGGAGCAGGGGCTCTGGGGCCAACGTCCTGACTTTC. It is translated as CAWSRGSGANVLTF. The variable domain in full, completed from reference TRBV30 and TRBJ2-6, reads SQTIHQWPATLVQPVGSPLSLECTVEGTSNPNLYWYRQAAGRGLQLLFYSVGIGQISSEVPQNLSASRPQDRQFILSSKKLLLSDSGFYLCAWSRGSGANVLTFGAGSRLTVL.

In DNA, the CDR3 is TGTGCCAGCAGTCACGGGCTCATCGGGGGGCAAGAGACCCAGTACTTC. This gives the protein CASSHGLIGGQETQYF. V is TRBV6-6 and J is TRBJ2-5; 7 positions agree with TRBD2. V lost 5 bases and J lost 2; bases outside the gene matches: 11. The germline V gene has CDR1 MNHNY and CDR2 SVGAGI (reference sequence). The CDR3 runs to 16 residues.

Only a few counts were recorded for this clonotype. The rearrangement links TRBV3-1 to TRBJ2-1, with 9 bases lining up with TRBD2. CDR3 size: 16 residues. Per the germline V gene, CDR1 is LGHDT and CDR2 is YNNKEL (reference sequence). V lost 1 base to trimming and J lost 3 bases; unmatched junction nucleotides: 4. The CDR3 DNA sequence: TGTGCCAGCAGCCAAGTTCTAGCGGGGAGCTACAATGAGCAGTTCTTC. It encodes CASSQVLAGSYNEQFF.

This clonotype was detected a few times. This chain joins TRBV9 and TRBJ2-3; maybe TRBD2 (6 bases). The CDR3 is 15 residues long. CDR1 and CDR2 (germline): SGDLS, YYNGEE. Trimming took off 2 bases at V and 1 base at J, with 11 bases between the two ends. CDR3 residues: CASSVGGVGTDTQYF. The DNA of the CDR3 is TGTGCCAGCAGCGTCGGAGGGGTCGGCACAGATACGCAGTATTTT. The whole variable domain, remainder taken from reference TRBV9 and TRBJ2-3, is DSGVTQTPKHLITATGQRVTLRCSPRSGDLSVYWYQQSLDQGLQFLIQYYNGEERAKGNILERFSAQQFPDLHSELNLSSLELGDSALYFCASSVGGVGTDTQYFGPGTRLTVL.

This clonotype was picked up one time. CDR3: CASVSGTGSRRAGELFF. The CDR3 region has the DNA TGTGCCAGCGTTTCCGGGACCGGCTCCAGAAGGGCCGGGGAGCTGTTTTTT. The chain has TRBV2 and TRBJ2-2; the D gene could be TRBD1 or TRBD2 (5 bases each). The CDR3 loop spans 17 amino acids. Germline V CDR1 and CDR2: SNHLY, FYNNEI. Trimming shortened V by 8 bases and J by 6 bases, and 25 bases separated the two germline ends.